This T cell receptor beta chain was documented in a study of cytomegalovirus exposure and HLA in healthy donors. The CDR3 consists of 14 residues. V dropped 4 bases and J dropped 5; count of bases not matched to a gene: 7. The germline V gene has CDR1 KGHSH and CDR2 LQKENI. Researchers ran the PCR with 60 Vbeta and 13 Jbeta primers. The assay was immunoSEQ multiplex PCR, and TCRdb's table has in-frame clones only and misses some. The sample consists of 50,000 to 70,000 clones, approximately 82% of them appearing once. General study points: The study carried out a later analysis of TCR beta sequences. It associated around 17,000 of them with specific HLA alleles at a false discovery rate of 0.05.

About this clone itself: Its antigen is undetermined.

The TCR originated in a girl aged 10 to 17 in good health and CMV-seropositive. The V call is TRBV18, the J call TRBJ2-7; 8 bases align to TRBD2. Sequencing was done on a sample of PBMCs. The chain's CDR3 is CASSRGGRGHEQYF. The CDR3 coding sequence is TGTGCCAGCTCACGCGGGGGGCGCGGGCACGAGCAGTACTTC.